The next 21 T cell receptor beta chains were all read from a single sample in a study of cytomegalovirus exposure and HLA in healthy donors (dated by TCRdb to about 2017). Libraries were made using the immunoSEQ multiplex PCR assay. The multiplex PCR relied on a mix of 60 forward primers for TCR Vbeta segments and 13 reverse primers for TCR Jbeta segments. TCRdb took this table from immuneACCESS and kept in-frame rearrangements with V and J called. Such tables lack part of the clones; where checked against another copy, unresolved V genes explain under half of the gap, and the rest is unexplained. This sample holds some 200,000 clones; over 70% were observed only once. Of the sample, 0.71% is held by the ten largest clones. Sequenced input: PBMCs. The origin of the receptors is a boy between 2 and 15 years old in good health and CMV-seronegative.

CDR3 sequence reads: CASSLGAGYAGYTF. CDR3 DNA: TGTGCCAGCAGTTTAGGGGCAGGGTACGCTGGCTACACCTTC. The chain carries TRBV27 and TRBJ1-2; perhaps TRBD1 as D (5 bases). Germline V gene data show CDR1 as MNHEY and CDR2 as SMNVEV (reference sequence). Trimming removed 2 bases from V and 7 bases from J, with 14 bases in between. CDR3 size: 14 residues.

This chain connects TRBV30 to TRBJ1-6; 7 nucleotides align to TRBD1. V dropped 3 bases and J dropped 9; count of bases not matched to a gene: 2. The CDR3 runs 12 residues. CDR1 is GTSNPN and CDR2 is SVGIG in the germline V gene (reference sequence). CDR3 DNA sequence: TGTGCCTGGAGGAGGGGGCCTTCACCCCTCCACTTT. Its translation is CAWRRGPSPLHF.

The genes are TRBV7-8 and TRBJ2-3; possibly TRBD1 for D (5 bases). The CDR3 contains 13 residues. V was pared by 8 bases and J by 5 bases, with 14 bases between. Germline values: CDR1 SGHVS, CDR2 FQNEAQ. CDR3 loop: CASGPRAVDTQYF. DNA for the CDR3: TGTGCCAGCGGCCCCAGGGCAGTAGATACGCAGTATTTT.

The chain has TRBV6-5 and TRBJ2-5; no clear D. With 0 bases removed from V and 3 bases from J, the gap between germline ends came to 11 bases. The CDR3 is made up of 15 amino acids. Germline CDR1 is MNHEY and CDR2 is SVGAGI. CDR3 loop: CASSYSATLEETQYF. CDR3 nucleotides: TGTGCCAGCAGTTACTCGGCGACTTTAGAAGAGACCCAGTACTTC.

This sequence joins TRBV25-1 and TRBJ2-2; D possibly corresponds to TRBD2 (5 bases). Germline CDR1 MGHDK, CDR2 SYGVNS. Trimming took 6 bases from V and 4 from J, leaving 12 bases between them. The CDR3 extends over 14 amino acids. The CDR3 region has the DNA TGTGCCAGCAGGGTTAGCGTCGGCACCGGGGAGCTGTTTTTT. Protein product: CASRVSVGTGELFF.

This clone was counted only a few times. The genes are TRBV6-5 and TRBJ2-5; D unclear. Trimming cost V 2 bases and J 5 bases, with 12 bases left between them. The CDR3 covers 14 residues. Germline V gives CDR1 MNHEY, CDR2 SVGAGI. CDR3 DNA: TGTGCCAGCAGTTACCCGCAGCCCGGGGAGACCCAGTACTTC. This codes for CASSYPQPGETQYF.

The chain joins TRBV5-1 to TRBJ2-7; D perhaps matches TRBD1 (5 bases). Germline CDR1 and CDR2: SGHRS and YFSETQ. The CDR3 has 15 amino acids. Deletions cut 1 base from V and 3 bases from J, with 14 bases between. This CDR3 reads CASSLWSGGHYEQYF. The CDR3 DNA reads as TGCGCCAGCAGCTTGTGGTCGGGCGGACACTACGAGCAGTACTTC.

This chain links TRBV30 with TRBJ1-2; possible D gene TRBD1, 5 bases. Germline V lookup: CDR1 GTSNPN, CDR2 SVGIG (reference sequence). This CDR3 comprises 12 residues. V lost 6 bases and J lost 2, with 10 bases in between. The CDR3 protein is CACTGDNYGYTF. For the CDR3, the DNA is TGTGCCTGTACAGGCGACAACTATGGCTACACCTTC.

Here the CDR3 DNA reads TGTGCCAGCAGGGAGCGGGGGGCCTCGTCTATCGATAACTATGGCTACACCTTC. Translating gives CASRERGASSIDNYGYTF. This chain uses TRBV5-4 with TRBJ1-2, with TRBD1 as a possible D gene (6 bases). The CDR3 consists of 18 residues. Per the germline V gene, CDR1 is SGHNT and CDR2 is YYREEE (reference sequence). With 5 bases removed from V and 1 base from J, the gap between germline ends came to 24 bases.

This chain connects TRBV11-2 to TRBJ2-7, with D hard to call. Germline CDR1 is SGHAT and CDR2 is FQNNGV. The V and J ends lost 3 bases and 4 bases respectively, with 10 bases between them. This CDR3 has 13 amino acids. The CDR3 DNA is TGTGCCAGCAGCTTCCGGCAGGTGTACGAGCAGTACTTC. Its protein is CASSFRQVYEQYF. The entire variable domain, with the rest obtained from reference TRBV11-2 and TRBJ2-7, is as follows: EAGVAQSPRYKIIEKRQSVAFWCNPISGHATLYWYQQILGQGPKLLIQFQNNGVVDDSQLPKDRFSAERLKGVDSTLKIQPAKLEDSAVYLCASSFRQVYEQYFGPGTRLTVT.

The genes are TRBV7-9 and TRBJ2-2; D not certain. Germline CDR1 SEHNR, CDR2 FQNEAQ (reference sequence). The CDR3 consists of 14 residues. Trimming cost V 3 bases and J 4 bases, with 9 bases left between them. CDR3 residues: CASSLLQTTGELFF. CDR3 DNA: TGTGCCAGCAGCTTGTTACAGACCACCGGGGAGCTGTTTTTT.

J is TRBJ2-1 and V is TRBV9; TRBD2 matches 14 bases. The junction had 3 bases not matched to a gene; V was cut back by 5 bases and J by 5 bases. From germline, CDR1 is SGDLS and CDR2 YYNGEE. This CDR3 has 15 residues. The CDR3 region is CASRLGLAGDNEQFF. The DNA for the CDR3 is TGTGCCAGCAGACTGGGACTAGCGGGGGACAATGAGCAGTTCTTC.

The rearrangement joins TRBV7-2 to TRBJ1-5, with D unclear. The germline V and J ends were trimmed by 5 bases and 0 bases, with 5 bases remaining between them. Germline CDR1 SGHTA, CDR2 FQGNSA. The length of the CDR3 is 13 residues. The CDR3 bases are TGTGCCAGCAGCCCAATTAGCAATCAGCCCCAGCATTTT. Its protein is CASSPISNQPQHF. The full variable domain, its missing parts supplied by reference TRBV7-2 and TRBJ1-5, is GAGVSQSPSNKVTEKGKDVELRCDPISGHTALYWYRQSLGQGLEFLIYFQGNSAPDKSGLPSDRFSAERTGGSVSTLTIQRTQQEDSAVYLCASSPISNQPQHFGDGTRLSIL.

V usage is TRBV5-6 and J usage is TRBJ2-3; tentatively, D is TRBD2 (6 bases). The CDR3 contains 15 residues. V lost 3 bases, J lost 4 bases, and 15 bases lay in between. Germline CDR1 reads SGHDT; CDR2 reads YYEEEE. As DNA, the CDR3 is TGTGCCAGCAGCTCAAGACTAGATTCTCCAGATACGCAGTATTTT. This codes for CASSSRLDSPDTQYF.

This clone was seen a handful of times. This chain links TRBV6-1 with TRBJ1-3; possible D gene TRBD1, 5 bases. CDR1 is MNHNS and CDR2 is SASEGT in the germline V gene. Trimming pared 6 bases from V and 0 bases from J, leaving 12 bases between. The CDR3 is 15 amino acids. Here the CDR3 DNA reads TGTGCCAGCAGCGTACAGGTCTTCTCTGGAAACACCATATATTTT. Amino acids: CASSVQVFSGNTIYF.

Here the CDR3 DNA reads TGTGCTAGTGGTTTGGTGGTCGGGGGGAGCTCCTACGAGCAGTACTTC. Protein sequence: CASGLVVGGSSYEQYF. The chain employs TRBV12-5 and TRBJ2-7, with TRBD2 matching 7 bases. Trimming at V came to 0 bases and at J to 0 bases, leaving 5 bases not matched to a gene. The CDR3 has 16 residues. From germline, CDR1 is LGHNT and CDR2 FRNRAP.

This clone was found once. This chain connects TRBV7-9 to TRBJ2-7, with D possibly TRBD1 on 5 matching bases. With 2 bases removed from V and 5 bases from J, the gap between germline ends came to 16 bases. The CDR3 is 15 residues long. CDR1 and CDR2 from the germline V gene are SEHNR and FQNEAQ (reference sequence). DNA of the CDR3: TGTGCCAGCAGCTTAAAGGGGAATCGACAAAACGAGCAGTACTTC. Protein sequence: CASSLKGNRQNEQYF.

This chain joins TRBV5-1 and TRBJ2-1; 12 bases line up with TRBD2. Unmatched junction bases numbered 6, after V lost 0 bases and J lost 8 bases. The CDR3 spans 16 residues. Germline CDR1 is SGHRS and CDR2 is YFSETQ. The CDR3 coding sequence is TGCGCCAGCAGCTTGGGACTAGCGGGAGTATCGGATGAGCAGTTCTTC. This gives the protein CASSLGLAGVSDEQFF. Drawing the rest from reference TRBV5-1 and TRBJ2-1, the complete variable domain is KAGVTQTPRYLIKTRGQQVTLSCSPISGHRSVSWYQQTPGQGLQFLFEYFSETQRNKGNFPGRFSGRQFSNSRSEMNVSTLELGDSALYLCASSLGLAGVSDEQFFGPGTRLTVL.

This clone was counted once. The chain links TRBV7-6 to TRBJ1-2; D might be TRBD1 (6 bases). The CDR3 is 15 amino acids. Germline CDR1 and CDR2: SGHVS and FNYEAQ. V lost 4 bases, J lost 2 bases, and 14 bases lay in between. For the CDR3, the DNA is TGTGCCAGCAGCTCCCGACAGGACTCAAACTATGGCTACACCTTC. It is translated as CASSSRQDSNYGYTF.

The chain links TRBV2 to TRBJ2-3; D is possibly TRBD2 (6 bases). The V gene's germline CDR1 is SNHLY and CDR2 FYNNEI. The length of the CDR3 is 12 residues. V gave up 10 bases and J gave up 11 bases, with 19 bases separating them. The CDR3 DNA is TGTGCCACCCGGGACTCCCGGGATGGGCAGTATTTT. Its protein is CATRDSRDGQYF.

The chain employs TRBV5-4 and TRBJ1-2, with D tentatively TRBD1 (5 bases). Trimming pared 0 bases from V and 8 bases from J, leaving 14 bases between. This CDR3 contains 14 residues. CDR1 is SGHNT, CDR2 YYREEE, per germline (reference sequence). CDR3 region: CASSLGFRVEGYTF. The CDR3 DNA is TGTGCCAGCAGCTTGGGGTTCAGGGTGGAAGGCTACACCTTC.